In its sample, the clone carrying this T cell receptor beta chain was seen once. Trimming removed 2 bases at V and 5 bases at J, with 6 bases between. Germline V lookup: CDR1 MNHEY, CDR2 SVGEGT. The length of the CDR3 is 12 residues. As originally analysed: Cell counts per sample came from amplifying reference gene primers. Assay used: immunoSEQ multiplex PCR; TCRdb lists only in-frame clones, some missing. V and J calls and clone size are as listed in that table; D and trimming were resolved from the DNA. In the table there are fewer than 120,000 clones, just over 75% of which are singletons. This sample stems from a study of blood T cell repertoires in COVID-19. As for the study in general: PBMCs, B-cell-depleted T cells, or T cells were the source of the cDNA or gDNA that made up the material.

The V and J genes are TRBV6-2 or TRBV6-3 and TRBJ2-5, with a weak D call TRBD2 (6 bases). This receptor was obtained from a woman of 80 years or more with acute or convalescent COVID-19. Sequenced sample: peripheral blood. CDR3 residues: CASSYLAETQYF. The CDR3 nucleotides read TGTGCCAGCAGTTACCTAGCGGAGACCCAGTACTTC.